This T cell receptor beta chain was obtained from a study of blood T cell repertoires in COVID-19. Across the whole study: From the United States, Italy and Spain came samples of acute and convalescent COVID-19.

Germline lookup yields CDR1 SGHRS and CDR2 YFSETQ. This CDR3 spans 14 amino acids. Trimming removed 4 bases from V and 4 bases from J; junction bases left unmatched: 5. Using immunoSEQ multiplex PCR, the repertoire was profiled, and TCRdb retains in-frame clones only, with some absent. Of under 30,000 clones in the sample, 85% to 90% were seen once. This chain joins TRBV5-1 and TRBJ2-5; TRBD1 agrees at 9 bases. Sequenced material: peripheral blood. The TCR originated in a human donor with active COVID-19. The donor label of this sample is uncertain. CDR3 coding DNA: TGCGCCAGCAGCCGGGACAGGGTATTAGAGACCCAGTACTTC. This sequence encodes CASSRDRVLETQYF.